The clone carrying this T cell receptor (beta chain) rates as medium-sized. Its antigen remains unknown. Time point defined: sample taken at primary tumor resection. This entry is derived from a study of spatial heterogeneity in lung cancer. Study findings and constraints: Expanded intratumoral alpha and beta TCR counts tracked tumor mutation counts.

TCRdb re-analysed the 5' RACE reads in MiXCR, keeping a single row per CDR3 protein. The table shows approximately 20,000 distinct CDR3 sequences, with more than 6.5% occurring only once. Germline CDR1 reads SGHTA; CDR2 reads FQGNSA. With 3 bases clipped from V and 5 bases from J, the junction kept 4 bases outside the gene matches. The CDR3 is 14 residues long. The sample here was lung tumor tissue, taken at surgery. The origin of this receptor is a female donor with early-stage non-small cell lung cancer. The chain couples TRBV7-2 to TRBJ2-7, with 10 bases fitting TRBD1. The CDR3 is CASSFDRGLDEQYF. As DNA, the CDR3 is TGTGCCAGCAGCTTCGACAGGGGGCTAGACGAGCAGTACTTC.